The sequence of this T cell receptor (beta chain) was determined in a study of cytomegalovirus exposure and HLA in healthy donors. Study-level background: There were a few hundred genotyped donors. Of these, roughly 80% fell in the genetic ancestry cluster associated with self-reported Caucasian donors. Study results and limitations: Later genetic work tied a missense DCLRE1C variant to beta-chain V and J trimming. The study had only CMV serostatus as immune exposure information.

Germline V CDR1 and CDR2: GTSNPN, SVGIG (reference sequence). This CDR3 is built from 13 residues. Deletions cut 0 bases from V and 4 bases from J, with 9 bases between. 13 Jbeta primers and 60 Vbeta primers were used for the PCR. Only in-frame clones appear in the TCRdb table, and some are missing; sequencing was by immunoSEQ multiplex PCR. This sample has roughly 130,000 clones, with 80% found just once. For this clone: What it binds is unknown.

Though nominally healthy at sampling, donors likely had unrecorded immune exposures. This chain uses TRBV30 with TRBJ1-2; D call uncertain. What was sequenced was PBMCs. The receptor was isolated from a man aged 30-40 years in good health and CMV-seronegative. The CDR3 DNA reads TGTGCCTGGAGTGTAACACCCACCTATGGCTACACCTTC. This encodes CAWSVTPTYGYTF.